These T cell receptor beta chains were read from a single sample in a study of T cells in Graves' hyperthyroidism and ophthalmopathy. TCRdb itself ran the multiplex PCR reads through MiXCR, one entry per CDR3 protein. The sample carries about 320,000 distinct CDR3 sequences, about 15% recorded once. Source material: blood. The source of these receptors is a man under 40 with Graves' hyperthyroidism. CDR3s include the opening cysteine and the closing phenylalanine or tryptophan. D genes are given only for firm matches. Some rows mark clone size as missing; the rest say once, few, many or name a class of expanded clone.

cdr3_nt cdr3_aa v_call clone_size j_call d_call
TGTGCCAGCTCACCACGCGGGGGAAAAGAGACCCAGTACTTC CASSPRGGKETQYF TRBV18 many TRBJ2-5 TRBD2
TGCAGTGCCCTCACCTACAATGAGCAGTTCTTC CSALTYNEQFF TRBV20-1 many TRBJ2-1 -
TGTGCCAGCAAGAGCGACACTGAAGCTTTCTTT CASKSDTEAFF TRBV28 many TRBJ1-1 -
TGTGCCAGCACGACAAATAGCAATCAGCCCCAGCATTTT CASTTNSNQPQHF TRBV6-1 few TRBJ1-5 -
TGTGCCAGCAGCGCTGGACGGCTAGCGTCGAGCTCCTACAATGAGCAGTTCTTC CASSAGRLASSSYNEQFF TRBV9 few TRBJ2-1 -
TGTGCCAGCAGTTTGGAGTTGAACACTGAAGCTTTCTTT CASSLELNTEAFF TRBV12-3/TRBV12-4 many TRBJ1-1 -
TGTGCCATCAATTCAGGGCGGGAGATTGCCAGGGAGCTGTTTTTT CAINSGREIARELFF TRBV10-3 - TRBJ2-2 TRBD2
TGTGCCAGCGCCGGGACCGCCTACTACGAGCAGTACTTC CASAGTAYYEQYF TRBV27 many TRBJ2-7 -
TGTGCCAGCAGCCAAGACCTTGGAGGAGCGGGGGAGACCCAGTACTTC CASSQDLGGAGETQYF TRBV3-1 many TRBJ2-5 TRBD2
TGTGCCAGCTCACGAACCGACAGGGCCATTCGAGACGAGCAGTACTTC CASSRTDRAIRDEQYF TRBV18 - TRBJ2-7 TRBD1
TGTGCCAGCAGTTTAAGGGGGCCCTATGAAGCTTTCTTT CASSLRGPYEAFF TRBV27 many TRBJ1-1 TRBD1
TGTGCCAGCAGTGAATCGACGGCCTCCTACGAGCAGTACTTC CASSESTASYEQYF TRBV28 - TRBJ2-7 -
TGTGCCTGGAGAGAAGGGGGCGCAGGGGGCGAGACCCAGTACTTC CAWREGGAGGETQYF TRBV30 many TRBJ2-5 TRBD1
TGTGCCAGCAGGATGGACTCTAGCCCCGAGCAGTACTTC CASRMDSSPEQYF TRBV2 many TRBJ2-7 -
TGTGCCAGCAGCCTTGGGGACACCCTGAGCTCTGGAAACACCATATATTTT CASSLGDTLSSGNTIYF TRBV5-6 - TRBJ1-3 -
TGTGCCAGCAGCCAAGGACTTCCTAACTTAATCTACGAGCAGTACTTC CASSQGLPNLIYEQYF TRBV3-1 many TRBJ2-7 -
TGTGCCAGCAGTTTGGATCCGGGACAGGGCAATGAGCAGTTCTTC CASSLDPGQGNEQFF TRBV5-6 many TRBJ2-1 TRBD1
TGTGCCAGCAGCACCCCTAGCACAGATACGCAGTATTTT CASSTPSTDTQYF TRBV7-9 many TRBJ2-3 -
TGCGCCAGCAGTGAGACTAGCGGGAGGATCGCCTACGAGCAGTACTTC CASSETSGRIAYEQYF TRBV10-2 many TRBJ2-7 TRBD2
TGTGCCAGCAGTTTAGCTAGCGGGACGGCCGGGGAGCTGTTTTTT CASSLASGTAGELFF TRBV12-3/TRBV12-4 many TRBJ2-2 TRBD2
TGCGCCAGCAGCTTAAGGACTAGCGGAGACTACGAGCAGTACTTC CASSLRTSGDYEQYF TRBV5-1 many TRBJ2-7 TRBD2
TGTGCCAGCTCCCCGCTTCTTGCACCCCTCCACTTT CASSPLLAPLHF TRBV6-1 few TRBJ1-6 -
TGTGCCAGCAGTACGACCCGGACAGGGGGCGCAGGTCAGCCCCAGCATTTT CASSTTRTGGAGQPQHF TRBV12-3/TRBV12-4 many TRBJ1-5 TRBD1
TGCGCCAGCAGCTGGGGACAGGGCGGTCGGGAGCAGTACTTC CASSWGQGGREQYF TRBV5-1 few TRBJ2-7 TRBD1
TGCGCCAGCAGCGACGGACAGGGGATAGAGTTCAATGAGCAGTTCTTC CASSDGQGIEFNEQFF TRBV5-1 many TRBJ2-1 TRBD1
TGTGCCAGCAGCAGAACCTATGGCTACACCTTC CASSRTYGYTF TRBV7-9 many TRBJ1-2 -
TGTGCCAGCAGCCTCTTAATCGGAGGAACGGGAGAAAACACCATATATTTT CASSLLIGGTGENTIYF TRBV7-9 - TRBJ1-3 -
TGTGCCAGTAGTCAATATTTGAACACTGAAGCTTTCTTT CASSQYLNTEAFF TRBV19 few TRBJ1-1 -
TGTGCCAGCACCGGACAGCTTGGGGCCAACGTCCTGACTTTC CASTGQLGANVLTF TRBV28 many TRBJ2-6 -
TGTGCCTGGAGTGGACAGAACAATCAGCCCCAGCATTTT CAWSGQNNQPQHF TRBV30 many TRBJ1-5 -
TGTGCCAGCAGCCGCATCCCGGGAGGGACAGAGAACACTGAAGCTTTCTTT CASSRIPGGTENTEAFF TRBV3-1 few TRBJ1-1 TRBD1
TGTGCCAGCAGCTCGCAGGGGTATGGCACAGATACGCAGTATTTT CASSSQGYGTDTQYF TRBV11-3 many TRBJ2-3 -
TGTGCCAGCAAGGGACTTAGGGATACGCAGTATTTT CASKGLRDTQYF TRBV2 many TRBJ2-3 -
TGCAGTGCTCTTACAGGGGGCTTGGATGAGCAGTACTTC CSALTGGLDEQYF TRBV20-1 few TRBJ2-7 TRBD1
TGCAGTGCTAGCCCCGAGGGGGCCAACGTCCTGACTTTC CSASPEGANVLTF TRBV20-1 - TRBJ2-6 -
TGTGCCAGTAGTCTTGGTAGGTCCTTACCTACCGGGGAGCTGTTTTTT CASSLGRSLPTGELFF TRBV19 - TRBJ2-2 -
TGTGCCAGCCGAAACTCGGGGACAGGGGGAAATGAGCAGTTCTTC CASRNSGTGGNEQFF TRBV28 many TRBJ2-1 TRBD1
TGTGCCTCCTACCTTGGGGGGAACTATGGCTACACCTTC CASYLGGNYGYTF TRBV30 many TRBJ1-2 -
TGTGCCAGCAGTTTCCCCGGGTCTCGGGACGAGCAGTACTTC CASSFPGSRDEQYF TRBV28 many TRBJ2-7 -
TGTGCCAGCAGTCCCCGGACAGGGTTTATTGAGCAGTTCTTC CASSPRTGFIEQFF TRBV12-3/TRBV12-4 many TRBJ2-1 TRBD1
TGCAGTGCTAGGACAGGCCACGAGCAGTACTTC CSARTGHEQYF TRBV20-1 many TRBJ2-7 -
TGTGCCAGCAGCGAAGGACTAGCAGATTCCTACGAGCAGTACTTC CASSEGLADSYEQYF TRBV3-1 many TRBJ2-7 TRBD2
TGTGCCAGTAGTAGAGACAACATAGCTTATGGCTACACCTTC CASSRDNIAYGYTF TRBV19 few TRBJ1-2 -
TGTGCCAGCAGCTCCGGGGGGGCGGGAGGAACCCATGAGCAGTTCTTC CASSSGGAGGTHEQFF TRBV13 many TRBJ2-1 TRBD2
TGTGCCAGTCGGGACGGGACAGCTACAGAAGCTTTCTTT CASRDGTATEAFF TRBV28 - TRBJ1-1 TRBD1
TGTGCCGAAGCGGGCAGTCCCCCAAGAACTGAAGCTTTCTTT CAEAGSPPRTEAFF TRBV19 - TRBJ1-1 -
TGCAGTGCCGTAGCGGGAGGAACCTACGAGCAGTACTTC CSAVAGGTYEQYF TRBV20-1 - TRBJ2-7 TRBD2
TGTGCCAGCAGCGTAGGAGACAGAAGCTACGAGCAGTACTTC CASSVGDRSYEQYF TRBV9 many TRBJ2-7 -
TGTGCCAGCAGCCAAGTTCCAGGGAGCAACACCGGGGAGCTGTTTTTT CASSQVPGSNTGELFF TRBV3-1 - TRBJ2-2 -
TGTGCCAGCAGCTCCCGGTCTGAGCAGTTCTTC CASSSRSEQFF TRBV7-9 many TRBJ2-1 -
TGCGCCAGCAGCTACAGCGTCGACTACAATGAGCAGTTCTTC CASSYSVDYNEQFF TRBV5-1 many TRBJ2-1 -
TGTGCCAGCAGCTTGGAGGCAGGTAGAAACACCATATATTTT CASSLEAGRNTIYF TRBV5-4 - TRBJ1-3 -
TGTGCCAGCAGTGATAGCGGGAGGGCCAATGAGCAGTTCTTC CASSDSGRANEQFF TRBV12-3/TRBV12-4 few TRBJ2-1 TRBD2
TGTGCCTGGAGGGATACTCGACACCACATGAACACTGAAGCTTTCTTT CAWRDTRHHMNTEAFF TRBV30 many TRBJ1-1 -
TGTGCCAGCAGTTACTCGGGAACGAACCGTGGGGATACGCAGTATTTT CASSYSGTNRGDTQYF TRBV6-6 - TRBJ2-3 -
TGTGCCAGCAGCTTCACCGGGGAGAAGCAGTTCTTC CASSFTGEKQFF TRBV9 - TRBJ2-1 -